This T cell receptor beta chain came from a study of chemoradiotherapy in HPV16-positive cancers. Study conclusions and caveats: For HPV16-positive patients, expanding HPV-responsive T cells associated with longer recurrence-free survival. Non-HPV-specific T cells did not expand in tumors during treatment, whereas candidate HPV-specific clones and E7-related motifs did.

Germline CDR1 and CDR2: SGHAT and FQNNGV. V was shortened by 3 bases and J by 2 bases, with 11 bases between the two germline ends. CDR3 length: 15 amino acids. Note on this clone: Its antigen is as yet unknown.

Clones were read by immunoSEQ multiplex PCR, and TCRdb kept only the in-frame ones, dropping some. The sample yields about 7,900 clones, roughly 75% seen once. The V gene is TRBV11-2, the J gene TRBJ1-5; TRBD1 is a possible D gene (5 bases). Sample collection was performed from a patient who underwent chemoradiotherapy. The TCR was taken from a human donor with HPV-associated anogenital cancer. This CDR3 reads CASSLGPGGNQPQHF. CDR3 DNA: TGTGCCAGCAGCTTGGGGCCGGGGGGCAATCAGCCCCAGCATTTT.